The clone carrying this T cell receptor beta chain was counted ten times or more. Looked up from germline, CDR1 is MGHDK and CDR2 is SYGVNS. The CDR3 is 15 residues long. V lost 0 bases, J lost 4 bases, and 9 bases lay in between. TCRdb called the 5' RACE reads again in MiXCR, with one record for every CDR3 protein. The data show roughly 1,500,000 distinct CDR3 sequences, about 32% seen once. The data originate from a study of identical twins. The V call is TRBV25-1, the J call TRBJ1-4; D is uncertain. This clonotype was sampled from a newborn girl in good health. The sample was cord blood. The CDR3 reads CASSEYGSFNEKLFF. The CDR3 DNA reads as TGTGCCAGCAGTGAATACGGCAGCTTTAATGAAAAACTGTTTTTT.